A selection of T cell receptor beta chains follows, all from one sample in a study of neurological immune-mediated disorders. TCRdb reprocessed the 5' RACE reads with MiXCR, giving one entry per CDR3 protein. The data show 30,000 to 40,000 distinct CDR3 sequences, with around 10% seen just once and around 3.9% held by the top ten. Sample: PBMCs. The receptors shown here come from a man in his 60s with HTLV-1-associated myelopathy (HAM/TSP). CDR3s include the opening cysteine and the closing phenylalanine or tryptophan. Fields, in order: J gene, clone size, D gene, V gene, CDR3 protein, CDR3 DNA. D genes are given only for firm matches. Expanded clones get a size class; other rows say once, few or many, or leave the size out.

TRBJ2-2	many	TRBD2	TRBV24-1	CATSDWGGNANTGELFF	TGTGCCACCAGTGATTGGGGGGGGAATGCGAACACCGGGGAGCTGTTTTTT
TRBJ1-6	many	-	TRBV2	CASSTMGRGYNSPLHF	TGTGCCAGCAGTACCATGGGCAGGGGCTATAATTCACCCCTCCACTTT
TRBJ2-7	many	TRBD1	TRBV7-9	CASSFNDRGTYEQYF	TGTGCCAGCAGCTTTAACGACAGGGGGACTTACGAGCAGTACTTC
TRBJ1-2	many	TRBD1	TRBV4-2	CASSQTAGTGYGYTF	TGTGCCAGCAGTCAAACGGCCGGGACAGGATATGGCTACACCTTC
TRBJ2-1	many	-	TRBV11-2	CASSLSNLGGEQFF	TGTGCCAGCAGCTTATCTAATCTGGGCGGTGAGCAGTTCTTC
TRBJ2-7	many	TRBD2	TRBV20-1	CSARVSPGGTREQYF	TGCAGTGCTAGAGTTAGTCCGGGAGGGACTCGCGAGCAGTACTTC
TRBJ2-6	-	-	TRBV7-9	CASSLGRAGANVLTF	TGTGCCAGCAGCTTAGGCAGGGCTGGGGCCAACGTCCTGACTTTC
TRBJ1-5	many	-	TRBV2	CASKVLPAQPQHF	TGTGCCAGCAAGGTTTTGCCGGCTCAGCCCCAGCATTTT
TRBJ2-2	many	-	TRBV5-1	CASSLGSRGTGELFF	TGCGCCAGCAGCTTGGGAAGTAGAGGCACCGGGGAGCTGTTTTTT
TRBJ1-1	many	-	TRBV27	CASSLSLPVTEAFF	TGTGCCAGCAGTTTAAGTCTACCGGTCACTGAAGCTTTCTTT
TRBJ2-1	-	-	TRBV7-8	CASSPSLGVRDNEQFF	TGTGCCAGCAGCCCCTCTTTGGGAGTTCGGGACAATGAGCAGTTCTTC
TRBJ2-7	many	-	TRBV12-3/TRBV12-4	CASSLGAAGYEQYF	TGTGCCAGCAGTTTAGGGGCAGCTGGCTACGAGCAGTACTTC
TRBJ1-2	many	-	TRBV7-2	CASSLPGTQANYGYTF	TGTGCCAGCAGCCTACCAGGGACCCAAGCTAACTATGGCTACACCTTC
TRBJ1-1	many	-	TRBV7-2	CASSLGSGMNTEAFF	TGTGCCAGCAGCTTAGGGTCAGGGATGAACACTGAAGCTTTCTTT
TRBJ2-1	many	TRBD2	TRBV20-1	CSARGAGVEEQFF	TGCAGTGCTAGAGGTGCGGGAGTCGAGGAGCAGTTCTTC
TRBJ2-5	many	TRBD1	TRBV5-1	CASSFYRGRKETQYF	TGCGCCAGCAGCTTCTACAGGGGGCGGAAAGAGACCCAGTACTTC
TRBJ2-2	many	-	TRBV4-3	CASSQDPSGGTGELFF	TGCGCCAGCAGCCAAGATCCCAGCGGCGGCACCGGGGAGCTGTTTTTT
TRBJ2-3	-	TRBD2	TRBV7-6	CASSWGGTQYF	TGTGCCAGCAGCTGGGGGGGTACGCAGTATTTT
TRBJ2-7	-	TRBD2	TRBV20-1	CSADQAGVHYEQYF	TGCAGTGCAGACCAAGCGGGAGTGCACTACGAGCAGTACTTC
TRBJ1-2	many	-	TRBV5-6	CASSYEIADWDRAGYTF	TGTGCCAGCAGCTATGAAATCGCCGACTGGGATAGGGCTGGCTACACCTTC
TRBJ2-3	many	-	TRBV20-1	CSAKTIQGTDTQYF	TGCAGTGCTAAGACTATACAGGGCACAGATACGCAGTATTTT
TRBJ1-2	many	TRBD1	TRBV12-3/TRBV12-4	CASRPTGLGYGYTF	TGTGCCAGCAGGCCGACAGGGTTGGGCTATGGCTACACCTTC
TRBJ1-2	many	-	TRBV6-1	CASSDRGGYTF	TGTGCCAGCAGTGATAGGGGTGGCTACACCTTC
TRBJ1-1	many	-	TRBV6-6	CASSYGERKGAFF	TGTGCCAGCAGTTACGGGGAAAGGAAGGGAGCTTTCTTT
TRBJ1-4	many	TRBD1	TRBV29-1	CSAGDSPNEKLFF	TGCAGCGCTGGGGACAGCCCTAATGAAAAACTGTTTTTT
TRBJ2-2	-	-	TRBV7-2	CASSDPIGELFF	TGTGCCAGCAGCGACCCAATCGGGGAGCTGTTTTTT
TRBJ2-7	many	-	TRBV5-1	CASSLLSVSSYEQYF	TGCGCCAGCAGCTTGTTAAGTGTGAGCTCCTACGAGCAGTACTTC
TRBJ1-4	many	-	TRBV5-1	CASSLDQGSSGKLFF	TGCGCCAGCAGCTTGGATCAGGGCTCAAGCGGAAAACTGTTTTTT
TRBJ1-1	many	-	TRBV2	CASSIGRNTEAFF	TGTGCCAGCAGTATAGGACGGAACACTGAAGCTTTCTTT
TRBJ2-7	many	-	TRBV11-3	CASSLGPRDYEQYF	TGTGCCAGCAGCTTAGGGCCCAGGGACTACGAGCAGTACTTC
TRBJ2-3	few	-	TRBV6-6	CASSYRQGSTDTQYF	TGTGCCAGCAGTTACCGGCAGGGTAGCACAGATACGCAGTATTTT
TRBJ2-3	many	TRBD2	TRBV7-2	CASSLEGLAPDTQYF	TGTGCCAGCAGCTTAGAGGGACTAGCGCCAGATACGCAGTATTTT
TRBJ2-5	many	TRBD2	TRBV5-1	CASSFGSGGETQYF	TGCGCCAGCAGCTTCGGAAGCGGGGGTGAGACCCAGTACTTC
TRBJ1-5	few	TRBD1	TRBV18	CASSLNDRGQPQHF	TGTGCCAGCTCACTAAACGACAGGGGTCAGCCCCAGCATTTT
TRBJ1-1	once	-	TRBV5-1	CSSSTQLRQWSGTEAFF	TGCTCCAGCAGCACCCAGCTCCGACAGTGGAGCGGAACTGAAGCTTTCTTT